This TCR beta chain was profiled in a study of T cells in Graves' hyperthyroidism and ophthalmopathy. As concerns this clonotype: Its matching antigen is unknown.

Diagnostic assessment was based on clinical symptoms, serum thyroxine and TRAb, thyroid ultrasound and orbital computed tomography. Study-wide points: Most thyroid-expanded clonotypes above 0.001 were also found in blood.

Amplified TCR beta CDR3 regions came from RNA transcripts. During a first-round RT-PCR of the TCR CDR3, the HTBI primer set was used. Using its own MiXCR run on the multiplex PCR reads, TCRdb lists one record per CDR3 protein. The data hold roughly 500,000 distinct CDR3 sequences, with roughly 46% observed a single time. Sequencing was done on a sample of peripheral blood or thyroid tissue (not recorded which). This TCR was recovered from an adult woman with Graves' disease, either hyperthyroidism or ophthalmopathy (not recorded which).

CDR3 protein: CASSTTSGRYNEQYF. CDR3 in DNA: TGTGCCAGCAGCACCACTAGCGGGAGGTACAATGAGCAGTACTTC. The chain employs TRBV7-3 and TRBJ2-7; 12 bases are a match to TRBD2. V shed 5 bases, J shed 7 bases, and the junction held 9 bases outside the gene matches. In germline, CDR1 is SGHTA, CDR2 FQGTGA. The CDR3 spans 15 residues.